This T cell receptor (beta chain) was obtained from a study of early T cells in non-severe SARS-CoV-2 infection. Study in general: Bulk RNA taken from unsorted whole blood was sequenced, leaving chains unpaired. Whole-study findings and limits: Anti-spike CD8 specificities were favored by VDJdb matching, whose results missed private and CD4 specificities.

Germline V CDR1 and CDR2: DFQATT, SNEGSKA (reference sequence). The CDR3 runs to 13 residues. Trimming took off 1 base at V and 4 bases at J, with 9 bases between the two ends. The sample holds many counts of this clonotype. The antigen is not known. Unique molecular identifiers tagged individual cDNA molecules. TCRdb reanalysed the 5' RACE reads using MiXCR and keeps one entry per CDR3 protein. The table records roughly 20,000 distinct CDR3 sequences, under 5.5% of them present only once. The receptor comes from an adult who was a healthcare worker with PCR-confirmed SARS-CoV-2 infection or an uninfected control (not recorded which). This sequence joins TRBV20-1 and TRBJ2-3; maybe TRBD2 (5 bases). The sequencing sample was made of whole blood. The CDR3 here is CSARAGSPDTQYF. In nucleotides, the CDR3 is TGCAGTGCTAGAGCGGGGAGCCCAGATACGCAGTATTTT.